This is a list of T cell receptor beta chains from one sample in a study of molecular identifiers for immune sequencing clone quantification. TCRdb passed the PCR reads through MiXCR, listing each CDR3 protein once. The data hold about 65,000 distinct CDR3 sequences, with under 20% observed a single time. The material sequenced was naive CD8+ T cells from blood, with Jurkat cell RNA spiked in. These receptor sequences come from a human donor in good health. Some libraries in this study had Jurkat cell RNA spiked in. The CDR3 runs from the conserved cysteine through the conserved F or W. Each record gives: V gene, D gene, clone size, J gene, CDR3 DNA, CDR3 protein. The D gene is left open where the match is weak. Clone size appears in some rows only: once, few, many, or a class for an expanded clone.

>TRBV29-1|TRBD2|few|TRBJ2-1
TGCAGCGTCCGGGGAGGGGAAGTGCAGTTCTTC
CSVRGGEVQFF
>TRBV19|TRBD2|many|TRBJ2-7
TGTGCCAGTAGTATATGGTCTAGCGGGAGCTACGAGCAGTACTTC
CASSIWSSGSYEQYF
>TRBV7-9|TRBD1|many|TRBJ2-7
TGTGCCAGCAGCCCCTATCCGGGACAGGGATCAGGGTCCTACGAGCAGTACTTC
CASSPYPGQGSGSYEQYF
>TRBV4-1|-|many|TRBJ2-5
TGCGCCAGCAGCCCGAATACGGGACTCGAAGAGACCCAGTACTTC
CASSPNTGLEETQYF
>TRBV20-1|TRBD2|many|TRBJ2-3
TGCAGTGCAGCCGGACTAGCGGGAGGGGGAGATACGCAGTATTTT
CSAAGLAGGGDTQYF
>TRBV5-8|TRBD1|many|TRBJ1-5
TGTGCCAGCAGCTTTACAGGGGGCGTACAGCCCCAGCATTTT
CASSFTGGVQPQHF
>TRBV7-3|TRBD2|few|TRBJ2-1
TGTGCCAGCAGCCCAGAAGTTAGGCGGGAGGGCCTTTACAATGAGCAGTTCTTC
CASSPEVRREGLYNEQFF
>TRBV14|-|-|TRBJ1-2
TGTGCCAGCAGCCGAGATGATACTAACTATGGCTACACCTTC
CASSRDDTNYGYTF
>TRBV7-2|TRBD1|many|TRBJ2-7
TGTGCCAGCAGCGGGGGACAGGGGCCGATCTACGAGCAGTACTTC
CASSGGQGPIYEQYF
>TRBV20-1|-|many|TRBJ2-7
TGCAGTGCTAGAGATTTTAGGTCTTCAACCTACGAGCAGTACTTC
CSARDFRSSTYEQYF
>TRBV7-3|-|few|TRBJ1-1
TGTGCCAGCAGCTTAACACCGGGGATTCTCACTGAAGCTTCCTTT
CASSLTPGILTEASF
>TRBV12-3/TRBV12-4|-|many|TRBJ1-2
TGTGCCACCCTGAGGAGTGTTGTGGAAGGCTACACCTTC
CATLRSVVEGYTF
>TRBV24-1|TRBD2|-|TRBJ2-1
TGTGCCACCAGTGATTATAGCGGGAGGGCCTCCGGTGAGCAGTTCTTC
CATSDYSGRASGEQFF
>TRBV4-1|-|many|TRBJ1-3
TGCGCCAGCAGCAAGATCGGGGCATTTGGAAACACCATATATTTT
CASSKIGAFGNTIYF
>TRBV19|-|many|TRBJ1-4
TGTGCCAGTACGTTCAGCCGGGAAAAACTGTTTTTT
CASTFSREKLFF
>TRBV4-1|-|many|TRBJ2-4
TGCGCCAGCAGCTCCAAAACGGAAAACATTCAGTACTTC
CASSSKTENIQYF
>TRBV27|TRBD2|few|TRBJ2-7
TGTGCCAGCAGTACGGGACTAGGGGACGAGCAGTACTTC
CASSTGLGDEQYF
>TRBV28|TRBD2|many|TRBJ2-7
TGTGCCAGCAGTTGGGGGAGGGCGTACGAGCAGTACTTC
CASSWGRAYEQYF
>TRBV21-1|-|-|TRBJ2-7
TGTGCCGGCAGCACTAAAAAACGCTCCTACGAGCAGTACTTC
CAGSTKKRSYEQYF
>TRBV5-6|-|-|TRBJ2-1
TGTGCCAGCACTTCCAACTACAATGAGCAGTTCTTC
CASTSNYNEQFF
>TRBV13|-|many|TRBJ2-5
TGTGCCAGCAGCTTAGGAGGGGATGAGACCCAGTACTTC
CASSLGGDETQYF
>TRBV30|TRBD2|many|TRBJ2-5
TGTGCCTGGAGTACAACGGGAGGGCCGAGGGAGACCCAGTACTTC
CAWSTTGGPRETQYF
>TRBV7-9|TRBD2|many|TRBJ2-7
TGTGCCAGCAGCTTATTTGGTCTAGCGGGGGGCCCCGAGCAGTACTTC
CASSLFGLAGGPEQYF
>TRBV7-3|TRBD1|many|TRBJ2-2
TGTGCCAGCAGCTTAGGACAGGGTACCGGGGAGCTGTTTTTT
CASSLGQGTGELFF
>TRBV7-9|-|many|TRBJ1-2
TGTGCCAGCAGCTTAGTGACAGACTATGGCTACACCTTC
CASSLVTDYGYTF
>TRBV7-8|-|-|TRBJ2-7
TGTGCCAGCAGCCCTACTCCGGGTCACTACGAGCAGTACTTC
CASSPTPGHYEQYF
>TRBV20-1|-|many|TRBJ1-1
TGCAGTGCCCGCACATTCAATTGGCCTGAAGCTTTCTTT
CSARTFNWPEAFF
>TRBV2|TRBD2|few|TRBJ2-7
TGTGCCAGCAGGGGACTAGCGGGAGACGAGCAGTACTTC
CASRGLAGDEQYF
>TRBV7-9|TRBD1|many|TRBJ2-7
TGTGCCAGCAGCCCGGGACAGTCATACGAGCAGTACTTC
CASSPGQSYEQYF
>TRBV10-1|-|many|TRBJ2-3
TGCGCCAGCCGCGACCCTGGGGATACGCAGTATTTT
CASRDPGDTQYF
>TRBV10-2|-|many|TRBJ2-5
TGCGCCAGCAGTGAGCCCCCCATGGGCCGTGAGACCCAGTACTTC
CASSEPPMGRETQYF
>TRBV15|TRBD2|-|TRBJ2-7
TGTGCCACCAGCGGCGATCCGGGAGGCTCCTACGGGCAGTACTTC
CATSGDPGGSYGQYF
>TRBV6-2/TRBV6-3|-|many|TRBJ1-1
TGTGCCAGCAGCCGCATGAACACTGAAGCTTTCTTT
CASSRMNTEAFF
>TRBV7-9|TRBD2|many|TRBJ2-3
TGTGCCAGCAGAGCGGGAGGGCTAAGTACAGATACGCAGTATTTT
CASRAGGLSTDTQYF
>TRBV7-2|TRBD2|-|TRBJ2-7
TGTGCCAGCAGCGCCCCCGGGACTAGTAAGGGTTACGAGCAGTACTTC
CASSAPGTSKGYEQYF
>TRBV7-9|TRBD2|-|TRBJ2-7
TGTGCCAGCAGCTTAGGAGTGGTAGCGGGAGTCTCCTACGAGCAGTACTTC
CASSLGVVAGVSYEQYF
>TRBV27|-|-|TRBJ1-5
TGTGCCAGCGGCTGGAGTAGCAATCAGCCCCAGCATTTT
CASGWSSNQPQHF
>TRBV6-5|TRBD2|many|TRBJ2-2
TGTGCCAGCAGTGCCGGGACTAGCGCCGGGGAGCTGTTTTTT
CASSAGTSAGELFF
>TRBV19|TRBD1|many|TRBJ1-5
TGTGCCAGTAGTGTCGACAGGGAGGGTAATCAGCCCCAGCATTTT
CASSVDREGNQPQHF
>TRBV27|-|few|TRBJ2-1
TGTGCCAGCACCGCGGGGTTTTCGCTTTTCTTC
CASTAGFSLFF
>TRBV12-3/TRBV12-4|-|few|TRBJ1-6
TGTGCCAGCAGTTTCGGGACTGCCTTTTCACCCCTCCACTTT
CASSFGTAFSPLHF
>TRBV21-1|-|many|TRBJ1-4
TGTGCCAGCAGCAGCGTTGTTAGCAGGGGTAATGAAAAACTGTTTTTT
CASSSVVSRGNEKLFF
>TRBV11-2|-|many|TRBJ2-7
TGTGCCAGCAGCTTAGGTGGGCTTGAGCAGTACTTC
CASSLGGLEQYF
>TRBV7-2|-|many|TRBJ1-6
TGTGCCAGCAGCTTATATGGGACCAGCTCCTATAATTCACCCCTCCACTTT
CASSLYGTSSYNSPLHF
>TRBV11-3|TRBD2|many|TRBJ2-3
TGTGCCAGCAGCTTGGGACTAGCGGGACGAGATACGCAGTATTTT
CASSLGLAGRDTQYF
>TRBV10-3|TRBD1|-|TRBJ2-1
TGTGCCATCATGACAGGGGAGTCCCACAATGAGCAGTTCTTC
CAIMTGESHNEQFF
>TRBV4-1|-|many|TRBJ2-3
TGCGCCAGCAGCCAGGCGGAGTCCAAACGTAGCACAGATACGCAGTATTTT
CASSQAESKRSTDTQYF
>TRBV27|TRBD2|-|TRBJ2-7
TGTGCCAGTGGGGGGGGGGGTAGCTACGAGCAGTACTTC
CASGGGGSYEQYF
>TRBV7-2|TRBD1|many|TRBJ2-7
TGTGCCAGCAGCTTAACGGGACAGAACTACGAGCAGTACTTC
CASSLTGQNYEQYF
>TRBV15|-|many|TRBJ2-3
TGTGCCACCAGCAGAGAATTAACGGGAGCTACCTTTTCCAGCACAGATACGCAGTATTTT
CATSRELTGATFSSTDTQYF
>TRBV4-2|-|many|TRBJ2-1
TGTGCCAGCAGCCAAGAGGGAACCGGGGTTGAACAGTTCTTC
CASSQEGTGVEQFF
>TRBV29-1|TRBD2|-|TRBJ2-1
TGCAGCGTTGAAGATCTGGGACTAGCGGGAGGCCATGTAATCTTC
CSVEDLGLAGGHVIF
>TRBV28|-|many|TRBJ2-3
TGTGCCAGCAGTATGGACAGCTTAAGCACAGATACGCAGTATTTT
CASSMDSLSTDTQYF